This note documents a single T cell receptor (beta chain) sequence. Germline CDR1 and CDR2: MNHEY and SMNVEV (reference sequence). The CDR3 runs to 14 residues. Trimming shortened V by 2 bases and J by 7 bases, and 11 bases separated the two germline ends. The entry originates in a study of blood T cell repertoires in COVID-19. Overall study context: Sites in the United States, Italy and Spain provided acute and convalescent COVID-19 samples.

Original processing methods: Nucleated cell number was recorded as an estimate derived from reference gene primer amplification. Clones were read by immunoSEQ multiplex PCR, and TCRdb kept only the in-frame ones, dropping some. D and trimming were read from the DNA, whereas the V and J calls and clone size are those reported in that table. Of roughly 120,000 clones listed, more than 60% are singletons. This clonotype was sampled from a man between 65 and 85 years old with acute or convalescent COVID-19. Input material: peripheral blood. This chain links TRBV27 with TRBJ1-4; the D is unclear. The CDR3: CASSLRRYGEKLFF. In nucleotides, the CDR3 is TGTGCCAGCAGTTTACGGAGGTACGGTGAAAAACTGTTTTTT.